Sequencing of this T cell receptor (beta chain) was carried out in a study of cytomegalovirus exposure and HLA in healthy donors. CDR1 and CDR2 from the germline V gene are SGHNT and YYREEE (reference sequence). V shed 5 bases and J shed 0 bases, with 10 bases lying between them. The CDR3 is made up of 14 amino acids. PCR primers comprised 60 Vbeta and 13 Jbeta primers. Data came from immunoSEQ multiplex PCR; TCRdb stores just in-frame clones and leaves some out. The sample has more than 100,000 clones, 65% to 90% seen once. Sequenced input: PBMCs. The sequence came from a man aged 30 to 45 in good health and CMV-seronegative. V is TRBV5-4 and J is TRBJ2-3; maybe TRBD2 (5 bases). CDR3 nucleotide sequence: TGTGCCAGCAGTCCCGGGGTGAGCACAGATACGCAGTATTTT. This codes for CASSPGVSTDTQYF.